This T cell receptor beta chain was retrieved from a study of blood T cells in healthy people across ages. About the study: When template switching was applied, about one barcoded beta molecule was captured per two T cells.

Together with a sample-barcoded 5' primer, a J-beta primer mix was included in a second PCR lasting about 6 to 11 cycles. Every sample returned 2.5 million or more CDR3-containing paired-end reads. One entry per CDR3 protein, called by TCRdb with MiXCR from the 5' RACE reads. The data show over 1,500,000 distinct CDR3 sequences, less than 50% seen once. This clonotype was counted between two and nine times. Germline-derived CDR1 and CDR2 are DFQATT and SNEGSKA (reference sequence). Trimming took 4 bases from V and 0 from J; bases not matched to a gene: 5. The CDR3 is made up of 15 amino acids. The chain combines TRBV20-1 with TRBJ2-4; 8 bases are a match to TRBD2. This TCR was recovered from a woman in her thirties or forties in good health. The specimen sequenced was blood. The CDR3 DNA follows: TGCAGTGCTAATCGGGGGGGGTTAGCCAAAAACATTCAGTACTTC. This codes for CSANRGGLAKNIQYF.